Listed here are 17 T cell receptor beta chains from one sample, sequenced in a study of CD8+ T cells in alopecia areata. In each case, RNA was isolated and then reverse transcribed into cDNA as the sequencing template. Measured with immunoSEQ multiplex PCR; TCRdb has only the in-frame clones, and not every one. This sample comprises under 9,000 clones, none seen once only. Cutaneous lymph node cells were pooled, and they were sorted using CD4, CD8alpha, NKG2D, NKG2ACE and other markers. The sample consisted of CD8+ T cells sorted from a lymph node. The source of these receptors is a C3H/HeJ mouse with alopecia areata. MHC haplotype of the strain: H2-k.

At least ten counts were recorded for this clone. Mouse gene names and germline throughout. The CDR3 goes on 4 residues after the read ends, and that part is filled in from the germline J gene. V usage is TRBV1 and J usage is TRBJ2-5, with TRBD1 identical over 8 bases. Trimming removed 6 bases from V and 1 base from J; junction bases left unmatched: 3. The CDR3 is 14 residues long. CDR1 and CDR2 from the germline V gene are NSQYPW and LRSPGD (reference sequence). CDR3 loop: CTCSDRGYQDTQYF. Incomplete CDR3 DNA: TGCACCTGCAGCGACAGGGGATACCAAGAC.

Ten or more counts support this clone. Gene labels here are mouse ones. The CDR3 end lies 4 residues beyond the end of the read and is filled in from the germline J gene. The gene calls are TRBV13-1 and TRBJ1-1; D might be TRBD1 (5 bases). The CDR3 runs 14 residues. Germline V CDR1 and CDR2: NSHNY, SYGAGN. V was pared by 2 bases and J by 3 bases, with 11 bases between. The CDR3 here is CASSEGGKDTEVFF. The part of the CDR3 DNA that was read is TGTGCCAGCAGTGAGGGGGGAAAGGACACA.

This clone is classed as medium-sized. Mouse germline and gene names are used. The CDR3 extends 4 residues past the end of the read, so its final part is completed from the germline J gene. V and J are TRBV3 and TRBJ2-5; 9 bases match TRBD2. This CDR3 is built from 15 residues. Germline V lookup: CDR1 SNHLY, CDR2 FYNGKV (reference sequence). Trimming at V came to 5 bases and at J to 2 bases, leaving 5 bases not matched to a gene. CDR3 amino acids: CASSQDWGRQDTQYF. The DNA read from the CDR3 is TGTGCCAGCAGCCAGGACTGGGGCCGCCAAGAC.

This clone has ten or more counts. Germline and genes here are mouse. Read sequence stops 4 residues before the CDR3 end, and the germline J gene provides the missing end. The V and J genes are TRBV13-2 and TRBJ2-3; D not certain. Germline CDR1 NNHNN, CDR2 SYGAGS (reference sequence). Trimming took 3 bases from V and 0 from J, leaving 8 bases between them. This CDR3 has 14 residues. The CDR3 loop reads CASGARSSAETLYF. Incomplete CDR3 DNA: TGTGCCAGCGGTGCCAGATCTAGTGCAGAA.

There are many counts of this clone. Mouse gene names and germline throughout. With the read ending 4 residues before the CDR3 end, the germline J gene is used to fill in that end. The rearrangement joins TRBV29 to TRBJ2-2; 11 positions match TRBD2. The trim removed 5 bases at V and 0 bases at J, leaving 5 bases unmatched. This CDR3 is 17 amino acids long. Germline CDR1 MSHET, CDR2 SYDVDS. The sequenced part of the CDR3 DNA is TGTGCTAGCAGTCCCATACTGGGGGGGCCAAACACCGGG. It encodes CASSPILGGPNTG. The CDR3 reads in full as CASSPILGGPNTGQLYF.

By sample share, this clone is medium-sized (0.01 to 0.1%). All gene names here are mouse names. The missing CDR3 end, 4 residues past where the read stops, is filled in from the germline J gene. V gene TRBV14 combines with J gene TRBJ2-4; D might be TRBD1 (6 bases). The V end lost 5 bases, the J end lost 0 bases, and 7 bases lay between the germline ends. The CDR3 loop spans 13 amino acids. Germline V gene sequence: CDR1 SGHDT, CDR2 FRDEAV. CDR3 region: CASRTGSQNTLYF. CDR3 DNA, as far as it was read: TGTGCCAGCAGGACAGGTAGTCAAAAC.

This clone was counted ten times or more. All gene names here are mouse names. The CDR3: CASGDRDSQDTQYF. The CDR3 DNA, read in part, is TGTGCCAGCGGTGACCGGGACAGCCAAGAC. This sequence joins TRBV13-2 and TRBJ2-5; 7 bases line up with TRBD1. The CDR3 is cut off 4 residues early in the read; its end comes from the germline J gene. Looked up from germline, CDR1 is NNHNN and CDR2 is SYGAGS (reference sequence). The CDR3 length is 14 residues. V lost 2 bases to trimming and J lost 2 bases; unmatched junction nucleotides: 2.

Remarks on this clone: Mouse gene names apply. The CDR3 end lies 4 residues beyond the end of the read and is filled in from the germline J gene. The chain couples TRBV31 to TRBJ2-4; 11 bases match TRBD2. The germline CDR1 and CDR2 sequences are GKSSPN and SITVG. V shed 5 bases and J 0 bases; nucleotides not matched to a gene: 4. This CDR3 region has 15 residues. CDR3 region: CAWVGLGDSQNTLYF. CDR3 DNA, as far as it was read: TGTGCCTGGGTGGGACTGGGGGATAGTCAAAAC.

This clone was observed many times. The gene symbols are mouse symbols. The sequence runs out 4 residues before the end of the CDR3; the remainder is reconstructed from the germline J gene. This chain joins TRBV16 and TRBJ2-5; 8 bases match TRBD1. This CDR3 region has 13 residues. Germline V CDR1 and CDR2: SGHSA, FRNQAP. Trimming cost V 6 bases and J 3 bases; bases outside gene matches: 2. The DNA read from the CDR3 is TGTGCAAGCAGGGACAGGGTTCAAGAC. Its translation is CASRDRVQD. The whole CDR3 reads CASRDRVQDTQYF.

Regarding this clone: The genes and germline here are from mouse. CDR3 sequence reads: CASSVVPLGGSYEQYF. The DNA read from the CDR3 is TGTGCCAGCAGTGTAGTCCCCCTGGGGGGCTCCTAT. This chain uses TRBV13-3 with TRBJ2-7; 8 nucleotides align to TRBD2. The read ends 4 residues early relative to the CDR3; the germline J gene fills the gap. Per the germline V gene, CDR1 is NNHDY and CDR2 is SYVADS. The CDR3 runs to 16 residues. V gave up 3 bases and J gave up 0 bases; unmatched junction bases: 8.

Turning to this clone: Germline and genes here are mouse. Sequencing ends 4 residues short of the CDR3 end; the germline J gene provides the rest. The chain joins TRBV13-2 to TRBJ1-1; 7 bases are shared with TRBD1. The CDR3 loop spans 13 amino acids. With V trimmed by 3 bases and J by 3 bases, 2 bases remained unmatched. Germline CDR1 reads NNHNN; CDR2 reads SYGAGS (reference sequence). The part of the CDR3 DNA that was read is TGTGCCAGCGGTGGAGGGGGCGACACA. Translated: CASGGGGDT. The entire CDR3 is CASGGGGDTEVFF.

This clone came up many times. The gene names given are mouse names. The read gets to within 4 residues of the CDR3 end, and the germline J gene fills in the rest. The chain is built from TRBV1 and TRBJ2-5, with TRBD1 matching 8 bases. This CDR3 has 14 residues. The germline V gene encodes CDR1 NSQYPW and CDR2 LRSPGD (reference sequence). With 2 bases clipped from V and 3 bases from J, the junction kept 1 base outside the gene matches. The CDR3 is CTCSARQGQDTQYF. The CDR3 DNA, read in part, is TGCACCTGCAGTGCACGACAGGGGCAAGAC.

This clone was found many times. Gene labels here are mouse ones. The DNA ends 4 residues before the CDR3 does, and the rest of the CDR3 is filled in from the germline J gene. The chain couples TRBV19 to TRBJ2-1; D not resolved. The germline gives CDR1 FNHDT, CDR2 SITEND (reference sequence). This CDR3 is 13 amino acids long. Trimming left V 0 bases short and J 4 bases short, with 5 bases between. The CDR3 region is CASSIVQYAEQFF. CDR3 DNA, as far as it was read: TGTGCCAGCAGTATAGTACAATATGCT.

This clone was detected many times. Gene names and germline refer to mouse. The CDR3 end is not reached by the read, which stops 4 residues before it; the germline J gene fills it in. The rearrangement links TRBV5 to TRBJ1-1; D uncertain. CDR1 and CDR2 (germline): LGHNA, YNLKQL (reference sequence). The CDR3 is 13 residues long. CDR3 DNA, as far as it was read: TGTGCCAGCAGCCAAGATCTGGGCAGA. This codes for CASSQDLGR. The entire CDR3 protein is CASSQDLGREVFF.

The table lists this clone with many counts. Here the gene names and germline are mouse. The CDR3 end falls 4 residues outside the read, so it is completed with the germline J gene. The genes are TRBV13-3 and TRBJ2-4, with 10 bases identical to TRBD2. The CDR3 loop spans 15 amino acids. Germline values: CDR1 NNHDY, CDR2 SYVADS. Trimming took 5 bases from V and 2 from J; bases not matched to a gene: 5. CDR3 in amino acids: CASRGTGEDQNTLYF. Partial CDR3 DNA: TGTGCCAGCAGGGGGACTGGGGAGGATCAAAAC.

This clone was seen at least ten times. Gene names follow the mouse nomenclature. The read is 4 residues too short to cover the CDR3 end, so that end is filled in from the germline J gene. This chain connects TRBV1 to TRBJ1-1; D is uncertain. Germline V lookup: CDR1 NSQYPW, CDR2 LRSPGD (reference sequence). This CDR3 has 12 amino acids. Incomplete CDR3 DNA: TGCACCTGCAGTGCAGACAGGAAA. It specifies CTCSADRK. The whole CDR3 sequence reads CTCSADRKEVFF.

In this sample, this clone turned up many times. The genes are named according to mouse. The CDR3 bases that were read are TGTGCCAGCAGTGAGCAGGGGGGAAAC. It yields the protein CASSEQGGN. From start to end, the CDR3 is CASSEQGGNTLYF. The chain is built from TRBV13-3 and TRBJ2-4, with a possible D match to TRBD1 (7 bases). The read is 4 residues too short to cover the CDR3 end, so that end is filled in from the germline J gene. The CDR3 covers 13 residues. Germline-derived CDR1 and CDR2 are NNHDY and SYVADS.